This entry concerns a single T cell receptor (beta chain). The antigen remains unidentified. V lost 3 bases and J lost 7, with 10 bases in between. This CDR3 comprises 13 residues. CDR1 and CDR2 (germline): SGHAT, FQNNGV. This specimen belongs to a study of T cell responses to AZD1222 COVID-19 vaccine. General study points: Reportedly, nearly half of unique spike TCRs recognized epitopes outside B.1.351/B.1.1.7 mutations.

Assay: immunoSEQ multiplex PCR; the TCRdb copy retains only in-frame clones and omits some. The table shows roughly 100,000 clones, with about 85% occurring only once. The sample in question was peripheral blood, obtained 28 days after the second AZD1222 dose. The origin of this receptor is an adult who received the AZD1222 COVID-19 vaccine. The genes are TRBV11-2 and TRBJ1-5; no firm D call. The CDR3 nucleotides are TGTGCCAGCAGCTTGGGTAGTCAGCAGCCCCAGCATTTT. Its protein is CASSLGSQQPQHF.